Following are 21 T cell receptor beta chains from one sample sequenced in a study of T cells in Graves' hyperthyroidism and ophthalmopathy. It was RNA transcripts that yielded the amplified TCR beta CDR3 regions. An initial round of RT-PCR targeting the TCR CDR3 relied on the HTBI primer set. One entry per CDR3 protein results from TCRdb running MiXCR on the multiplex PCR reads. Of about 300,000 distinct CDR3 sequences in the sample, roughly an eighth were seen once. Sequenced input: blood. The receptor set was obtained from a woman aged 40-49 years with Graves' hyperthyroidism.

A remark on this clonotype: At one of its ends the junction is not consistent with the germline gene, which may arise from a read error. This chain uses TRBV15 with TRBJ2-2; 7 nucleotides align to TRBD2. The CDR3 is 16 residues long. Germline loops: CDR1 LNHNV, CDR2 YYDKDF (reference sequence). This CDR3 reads CATSNWGGKVTGELLF. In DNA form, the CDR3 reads TGTGCCACCAGCAACTGGGGGGGAAAGGTGACCGGGGAGCTGCTTTTT.

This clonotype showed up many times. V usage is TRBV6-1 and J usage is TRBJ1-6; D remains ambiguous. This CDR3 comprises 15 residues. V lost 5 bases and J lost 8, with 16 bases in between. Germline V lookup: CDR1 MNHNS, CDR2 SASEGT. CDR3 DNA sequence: TGTGCCAGCAGTATACCCACCCGGAGTTATTCACCCCTCCACTTT. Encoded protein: CASSIPTRSYSPLHF.

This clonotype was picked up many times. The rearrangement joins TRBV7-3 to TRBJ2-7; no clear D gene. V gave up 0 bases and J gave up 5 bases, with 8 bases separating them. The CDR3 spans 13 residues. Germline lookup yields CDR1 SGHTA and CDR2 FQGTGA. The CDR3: CASSLTRGDEQYF. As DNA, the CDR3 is TGTGCCAGCAGCTTAACAAGAGGAGACGAGCAGTACTTC.

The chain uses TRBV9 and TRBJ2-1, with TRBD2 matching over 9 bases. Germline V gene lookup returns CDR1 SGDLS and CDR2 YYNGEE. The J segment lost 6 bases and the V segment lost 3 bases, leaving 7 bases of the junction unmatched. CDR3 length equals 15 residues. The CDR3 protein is CASSEGLAGVNEQFF. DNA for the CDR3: TGTGCCAGCAGCGAGGGACTAGCTGGGGTCAATGAGCAGTTCTTC.

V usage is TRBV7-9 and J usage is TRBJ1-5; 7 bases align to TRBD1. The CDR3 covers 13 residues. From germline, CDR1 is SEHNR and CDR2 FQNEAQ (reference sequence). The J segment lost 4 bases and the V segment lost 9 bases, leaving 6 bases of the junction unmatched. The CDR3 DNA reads TGTGCCAGTGGGGACAGACTAAATCAGCCCCAGCATTTT. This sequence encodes CASGDRLNQPQHF.

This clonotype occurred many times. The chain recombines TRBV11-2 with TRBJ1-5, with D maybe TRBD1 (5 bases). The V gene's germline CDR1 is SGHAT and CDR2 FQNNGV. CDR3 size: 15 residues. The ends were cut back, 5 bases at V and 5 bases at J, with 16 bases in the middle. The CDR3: CASSERGRSDQPQHF. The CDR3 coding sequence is TGTGCCAGCAGCGAGCGGGGCCGATCCGATCAGCCCCAGCATTTT.

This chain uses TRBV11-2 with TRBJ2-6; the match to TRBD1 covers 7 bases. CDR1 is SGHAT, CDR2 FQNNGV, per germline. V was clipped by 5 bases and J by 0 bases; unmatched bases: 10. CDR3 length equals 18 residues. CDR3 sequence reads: CASSPGTALPSGANVLTF. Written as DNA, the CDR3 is TGTGCCAGCAGCCCTGGGACAGCCCTACCCTCTGGGGCCAACGTCCTGACTTTC.

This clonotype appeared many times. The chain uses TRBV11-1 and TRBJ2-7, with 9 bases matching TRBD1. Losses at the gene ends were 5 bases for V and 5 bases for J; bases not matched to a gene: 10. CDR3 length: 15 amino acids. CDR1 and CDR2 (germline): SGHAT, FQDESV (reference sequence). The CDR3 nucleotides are TGTGCCAGCAGCCACTCCGGGACAGGGAAGAACGAGCAGTACTTC. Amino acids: CASSHSGTGKNEQYF.

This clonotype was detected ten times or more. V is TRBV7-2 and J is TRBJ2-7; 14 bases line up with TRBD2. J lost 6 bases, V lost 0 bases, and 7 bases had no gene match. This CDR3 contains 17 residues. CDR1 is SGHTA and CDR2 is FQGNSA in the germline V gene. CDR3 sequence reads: CASSLAEWGLAGVEQYF. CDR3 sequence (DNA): TGTGCCAGCAGCTTAGCTGAATGGGGACTAGCGGGGGTCGAGCAGTACTTC.

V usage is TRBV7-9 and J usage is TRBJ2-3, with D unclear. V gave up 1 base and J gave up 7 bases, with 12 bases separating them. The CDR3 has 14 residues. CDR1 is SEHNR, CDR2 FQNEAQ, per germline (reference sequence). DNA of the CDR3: TGTGCCAGCAGCTTAGTTGACGGCCGGAATACGCAGTATTTT. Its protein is CASSLVDGRNTQYF.

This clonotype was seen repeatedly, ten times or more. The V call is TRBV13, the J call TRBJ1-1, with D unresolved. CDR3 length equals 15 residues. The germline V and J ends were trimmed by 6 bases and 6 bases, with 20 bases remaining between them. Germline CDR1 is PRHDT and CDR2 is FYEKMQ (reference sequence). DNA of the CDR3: TGTGCCAGCAGACCCCGCCGAGACCCTAGGGCTGAAGCTTTCTTT. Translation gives CASRPRRDPRAEAFF.

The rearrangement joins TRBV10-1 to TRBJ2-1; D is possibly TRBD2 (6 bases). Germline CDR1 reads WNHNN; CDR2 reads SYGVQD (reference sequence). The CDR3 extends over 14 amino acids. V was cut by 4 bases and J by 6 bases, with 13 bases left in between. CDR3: CASSGTTGGNEQFF. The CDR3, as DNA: TGCGCCAGCAGTGGGACTACTGGGGGCAATGAGCAGTTCTTC.

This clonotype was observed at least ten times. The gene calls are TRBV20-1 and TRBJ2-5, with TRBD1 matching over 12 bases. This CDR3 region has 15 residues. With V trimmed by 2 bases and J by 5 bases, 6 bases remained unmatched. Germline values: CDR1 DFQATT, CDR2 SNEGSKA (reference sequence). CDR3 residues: CSARPGTGGDETQYF. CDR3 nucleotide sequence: TGCAGTGCTAGACCCGGGACAGGGGGCGATGAGACCCAGTACTTC.

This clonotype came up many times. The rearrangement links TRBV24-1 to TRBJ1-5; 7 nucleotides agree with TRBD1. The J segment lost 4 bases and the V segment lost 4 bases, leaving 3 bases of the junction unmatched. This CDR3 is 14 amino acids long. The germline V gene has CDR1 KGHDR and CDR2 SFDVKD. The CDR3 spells CATSEPGQNQPQHF. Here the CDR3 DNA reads TGTGCCACCAGTGAGCCGGGACAGAATCAGCCCCAGCATTTT.

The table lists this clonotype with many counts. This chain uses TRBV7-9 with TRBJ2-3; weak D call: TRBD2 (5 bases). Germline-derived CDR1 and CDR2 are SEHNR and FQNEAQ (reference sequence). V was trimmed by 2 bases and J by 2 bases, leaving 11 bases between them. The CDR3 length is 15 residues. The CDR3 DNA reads TGTGCCAGCAGCTTAAAACTCGGGAACACAGATACGCAGTATTTT. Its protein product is CASSLKLGNTDTQYF.

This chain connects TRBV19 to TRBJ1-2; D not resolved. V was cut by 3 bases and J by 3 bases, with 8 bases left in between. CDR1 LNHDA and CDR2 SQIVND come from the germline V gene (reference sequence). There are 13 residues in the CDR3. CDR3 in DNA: TGTGCCAGTAGTATTGGGTCCGACTATGGCTACACCTTC. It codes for CASSIGSDYGYTF.

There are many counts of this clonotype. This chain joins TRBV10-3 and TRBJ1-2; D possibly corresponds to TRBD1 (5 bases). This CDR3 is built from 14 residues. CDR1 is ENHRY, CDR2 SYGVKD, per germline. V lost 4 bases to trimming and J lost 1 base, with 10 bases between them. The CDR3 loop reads CAISGQTDNYGYTF. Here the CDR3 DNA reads TGTGCCATCAGTGGGCAGACAGATAACTATGGCTACACCTTC.

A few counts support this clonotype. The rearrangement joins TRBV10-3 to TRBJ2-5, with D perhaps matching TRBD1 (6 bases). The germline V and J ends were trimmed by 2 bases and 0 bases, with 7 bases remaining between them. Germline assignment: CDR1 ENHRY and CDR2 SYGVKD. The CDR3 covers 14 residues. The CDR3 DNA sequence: TGTGCCATCAGTGAGCGACAGGACCAAGAGACCCAGTACTTC. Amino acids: CAISERQDQETQYF.

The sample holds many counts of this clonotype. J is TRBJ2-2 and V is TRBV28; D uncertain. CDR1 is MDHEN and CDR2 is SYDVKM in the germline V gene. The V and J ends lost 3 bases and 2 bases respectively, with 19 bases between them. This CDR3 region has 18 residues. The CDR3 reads CASSFPATLDPNTGELFF. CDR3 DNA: TGTGCCAGCAGTTTCCCCGCCACGCTAGACCCTAACACCGGGGAGCTGTTTTTT.

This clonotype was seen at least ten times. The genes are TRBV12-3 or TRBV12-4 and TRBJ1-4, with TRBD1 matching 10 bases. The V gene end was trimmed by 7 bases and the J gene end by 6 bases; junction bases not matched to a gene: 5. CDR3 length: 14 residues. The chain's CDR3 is CASTSGTGDEKLFF. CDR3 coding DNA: TGTGCCAGCACCTCCGGGACAGGGGATGAAAAACTGTTTTTT.

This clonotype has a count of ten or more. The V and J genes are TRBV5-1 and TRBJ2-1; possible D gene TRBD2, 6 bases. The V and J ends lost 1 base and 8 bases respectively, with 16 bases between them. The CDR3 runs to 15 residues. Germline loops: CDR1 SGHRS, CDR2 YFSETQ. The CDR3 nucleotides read TGCGCCAGCAGCTTGCCCAGACTAGGGGAAGATGAGCAGTTCTTC. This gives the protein CASSLPRLGEDEQFF.